This entry lists 3 T cell receptor beta chains sequenced from one sample in a study of molecular identifiers for immune sequencing clone quantification. TCRdb reprocessed the PCR reads with MiXCR, giving one entry per CDR3 protein. The sample lists some 91,000 distinct CDR3 sequences; approximately 25% were seen once. What was sequenced was naive CD8+ T cells from blood, with Jurkat cell RNA spiked in. Subset here: FACS-sorted CD8+CD4-CCR7+CD45RA+ naive T cells. These TCRs come from a human donor in good health. Some libraries in this study had Jurkat cell RNA spiked in.

This clonotype was observed at least ten times. The chain recombines TRBV7-9 with TRBJ2-1; 11 bases are shared with TRBD2. V was pared by 2 bases and J by 5 bases, with 2 bases of the junction left unmatched. Looked up from germline, CDR1 is SEHNR and CDR2 is FQNEAQ (reference sequence). The CDR3 totals 15 residues. CDR3 DNA sequence: TGTGCCAGCAGCTTACTAGCGGGAGGACACAATGAGCAGTTCTTC. Protein: CASSLLAGGHNEQFF.

This clonotype was seen just once. Just one base apart from a much larger clone, this may be a read error. The chain uses TRBV5-4 and TRBJ2-7; 7 bases align to TRBD2. The CDR3 has 14 residues. Germline CDR1 reads SGHNT; CDR2 reads YYREEE (reference sequence). The CDR3 reads CACSFQRGEGEQYF. In nucleotides, the CDR3 is TGTGCCTGCAGCTTTCAGCGGGGAGAGGGGGAGCAGTACTTC.

The sample holds a few counts of this clonotype. The gene calls are TRBV27 and TRBJ1-2; 9 bases agree with TRBD1. The V segment lost 6 bases and the J segment 4 bases; nucleotides outside the gene matches: 6. CDR3 size: 14 residues. Germline CDR1 reads MNHEY; CDR2 reads SMNVEV (reference sequence). CDR3 sequence reads: CASSFTGGGYGYTF. The CDR3 DNA is TGTGCCAGCAGCTTTACAGGGGGCGGCTATGGCTACACCTTC.